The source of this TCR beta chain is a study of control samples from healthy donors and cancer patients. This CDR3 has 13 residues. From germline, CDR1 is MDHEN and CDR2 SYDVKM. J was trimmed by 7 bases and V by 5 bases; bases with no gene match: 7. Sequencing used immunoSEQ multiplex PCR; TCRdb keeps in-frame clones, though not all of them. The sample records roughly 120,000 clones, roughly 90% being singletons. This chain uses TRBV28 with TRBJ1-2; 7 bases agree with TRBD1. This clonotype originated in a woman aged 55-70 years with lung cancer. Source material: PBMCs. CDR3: CASSVTGVSGYTF. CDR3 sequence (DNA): TGTGCCAGCAGTGTCACAGGGGTTTCTGGCTACACCTTC.